This TCR beta chain came from a study of blood T cell repertoires in COVID-19. Study-level background: Sites across the United States, Italy and Spain contributed samples from acute and convalescent COVID-19.

Original data processing: Amplification of reference gene primers provided the estimated nucleated cell counts. TCRdb keeps only in-frame clones here, not all; method: immunoSEQ multiplex PCR. The DNA was the basis for D and trimming; V, J and clone size are from that table. The sample lists about 170,000 clones; 83% were seen once. In terms of age and location, participants ranged from roughly 18 to 95 years and lived in around 22 US areas. Cohort allocation depended upon clinical history that participants reported. This sequence originates from a woman aged 50 to 60 in a cohort exposed to, infected with or recovered from COVID-19 (not recorded which). Sequenced material: PBMCs or T cells enriched from blood (not recorded which).

The CDR3: CASSLGAGEDQPQHF. CDR3 bases: TGTGCCAGCAGCTTAGGGGCAGGGGAAGATCAGCCCCAGCATTTT. The chain couples TRBV11-2 to TRBJ1-5; possibly TRBD1 for D (6 bases). This CDR3 is 15 amino acids long. CDR1 and CDR2 (germline): SGHAT, FQNNGV. Between the trimmed V and J ends, which lost 1 base and 5 bases, there was a span of 12 bases.